This passage covers 31 T cell receptor beta chains from one sample sequenced in a study of shared clonotypes between healthy human individuals. Generated by immunoSEQ multiplex PCR, the TCRdb table keeps only in-frame clones and is missing some. The table has fewer than 700,000 clones, roughly 79% seen once; the top ten hold approximately 12%. Sequencing was carried out using PBMCs. Receptor source: a woman aged 35 to 49 in good health. Some clones in this sample may be carry-over from other donors' samples.

Points on this clone: A read error likely explains this, since a far larger clone differs by one base. The chain is built from TRBV29-1 and TRBJ2-5; 9 nucleotides line up with TRBD2. Looked up from germline, CDR1 is SQVTM and CDR2 is ANQGSEA. With 3 bases clipped from V and 4 bases from J, the junction kept 6 bases outside the gene matches. The CDR3 totals 14 residues. CDR3 in amino acids: CSVEVAGVVETQYF. In DNA, the CDR3 is TGCAGCGTTGAGGTAGCGGGAGTGGTAGAGACCCAGTACTTC.

This clone was picked up a small number of times. This chain links TRBV28 with TRBJ2-7; 7 bases agree with TRBD2. CDR1 and CDR2 (germline): MDHEN, SYDVKM. The V gene end was trimmed by 10 bases and the J gene end by 3 bases; junction bases not matched to a gene: 6. This CDR3 comprises 12 residues. CDR3 DNA sequence: TGTGCCACTGCCGGGACTATCTACGAGCAGTACTTC. Translating gives CATAGTIYEQYF.

In the case of this clone: A much larger clone differs by one base, so this may be a read error. Other DNA variants within this sample encode the same CDR3. The chain employs TRBV6-4 and TRBJ2-3; 10 bases agree with TRBD1. The CDR3 sequence is 14 residues long. V dropped 6 bases and J dropped 4; count of bases not matched to a gene: 4. Germline CDR1 and CDR2: MRHNA and SNTAGT. The CDR3 spells CASSPGQGSDTQYF. The CDR3 bases are TGTGCCAGCAGCCCGGGACAGGGGTCAGATACGCAGTATTTT.

V and J are TRBV18 and TRBJ2-5, with a tentative D call TRBD2 (6 bases). The CDR3 totals 13 residues. Looked up from germline, CDR1 is KGHSH and CDR2 is LQKENI. V lost 3 bases and J 7 bases, leaving 12 bases between the germline ends. The CDR3 loop reads CASSPGQEGTQYF. CDR3 bases: TGTGCCAGCTCACCGGGGCAGGAGGGGACCCAGTACTTC.

This clone showed up many times. The gene calls are TRBV19 and TRBJ1-5; the match to TRBD1 covers 7 bases. J lost 4 bases, V lost 1 base, and 7 bases had no gene match. From germline, CDR1 is LNHDA and CDR2 SQIVND (reference sequence). The CDR3 contains 16 residues. For the CDR3, the DNA is TGTGCCAGTAGTATAGGGGCAGGGGGTGAAAATCAGCCCCAGCATTTT. Protein product: CASSIGAGGENQPQHF.

The V call is TRBV19, the J call TRBJ2-1; D is perhaps TRBD1 or TRBD2 (5 bases each). The CDR3 consists of 14 residues. The germline V gene has CDR1 LNHDA and CDR2 SQIVND (reference sequence). The V gene lost 4 bases and the J gene lost 12 bases, with 19 bases spanning the gap. The CDR3 DNA is TGTGCCAGTAGTACTCCGGGGCTCTTTTTTGCGCAGTTCTTC. Encoded protein: CASSTPGLFFAQFF.

Only one count was recorded for this clone. A far larger clone is one base from this, pointing to a likely read error. At the DNA level, this CDR3 is encoded by other sequences in the same sample as well. The chain is built from TRBV11-2 and TRBJ2-7; the D is unclear. Germline CDR1 SGHAT, CDR2 FQNNGV. The V end lost 3 bases, the J end lost 2 bases, and 2 bases lay between the germline ends. There are 11 residues in the CDR3. The CDR3, as DNA: TGTGCCAGCAGCTTGGCCTACGAGCAGTACTTC. Translation gives CASSLAYEQYF.

The V gene is TRBV5-4, the J gene TRBJ2-5; D may be TRBD1 (7 bases). The CDR3 length is 15 residues. V lost 5 bases to trimming and J lost 5 bases, with 19 bases between them. Germline V gene sequence: CDR1 SGHNT, CDR2 YYREEE (reference sequence). The CDR3 loop reads CASSSPQGGGETQYF. CDR3 sequence (DNA): TGTGCCAGCAGTTCACCTCAGGGGGGCGGGGAGACCCAGTACTTC.

The V gene is TRBV30, the J gene TRBJ2-7, with TRBD1 matching over 10 bases. With V trimmed by 2 bases and J by 3 bases, 16 bases remained unmatched. There are 18 residues in the CDR3. Germline assignment: CDR1 GTSNPN and CDR2 SVGIG (reference sequence). CDR3 DNA: TGTGCCTGGAGTAACCACCCGTTTGGGACAGGGGACTTCTACGAGCAGTACTTC. Translating it yields CAWSNHPFGTGDFYEQYF.

For this clone: Other DNA sequences within the sample encode an identical CDR3. The rearrangement uses TRBV2 and TRBJ2-7; TRBD2 might be the D (5 bases). This CDR3 is 14 amino acids long. CDR1 and CDR2 from the germline V gene are SNHLY and FYNNEI. Trimming shortened V by 4 bases and J by 3 bases, and 13 bases separated the two germline ends. The chain's CDR3 is CASSADGRGYEQYF. The DNA for the CDR3 is TGTGCCAGCAGTGCGGACGGCCGGGGCTACGAGCAGTACTTC.

CDR3 residues: CASSLGQGVYEQYF. CDR3 DNA: TGCGCCAGCAGCCTGGGACAGGGAGTCTACGAGCAGTACTTC. This chain links TRBV5-1 with TRBJ2-7; TRBD1 matches 9 bases. The CDR3 sequence is 14 residues long. Germline V CDR1 and CDR2: SGHRS, YFSETQ. V trimming: 4 bases; J trimming: 3 bases; junction bases outside the gene matches: 5. The whole variable domain, remainder taken from reference TRBV5-1 and TRBJ2-7, is KAGVTQTPRYLIKTRGQQVTLSCSPISGHRSVSWYQQTPGQGLQFLFEYFSETQRNKGNFPGRFSGRQFSNSRSEMNVSTLELGDSALYLCASSLGQGVYEQYFGPGTRLTVT.

The chain joins TRBV7-9 to TRBJ2-1; a possible D gene is TRBD1 (6 bases). The CDR3 has 15 residues. V dropped 3 bases and J dropped 2 bases, with 11 bases sitting between them. Germline CDR1 reads SEHNR; CDR2 reads FQNEAQ (reference sequence). The CDR3 nucleotides read TGTGCCAGCAGCTTGGGGCAGGGGACCTACAATGAGCAGTTCTTC. As protein: CASSLGQGTYNEQFF.

This clone was counted a single time. Distinct nucleotide sequences in the sample also encode this CDR3. The chain combines TRBV6-1 with TRBJ1-2, with a tentative D call TRBD1 (5 bases). Germline V gene data show CDR1 as MNHNS and CDR2 as SASEGT. Deletions cut 1 base from V and 5 bases from J, with 5 bases between. The CDR3 covers 12 residues. The chain's CDR3 is CASSEGGYGYTF. The DNA for the CDR3 is TGTGCCAGCAGTGAAGGGGGGTATGGCTACACCTTC.

J is TRBJ1-2 and V is TRBV28; D not certain. This CDR3 has 15 amino acids. The V end lost 3 bases, the J end lost 0 bases, and 11 bases lay between the germline ends. CDR1 MDHEN and CDR2 SYDVKM come from the germline V gene. The CDR3 region is CASSFFGRANYGYTF. The CDR3 DNA reads as TGTGCCAGCAGTTTCTTTGGGCGAGCTAACTATGGCTACACCTTC.

V and J are TRBV27 and TRBJ2-1, with D hard to call. The length of the CDR3 is 16 residues. With 2 bases removed from V and 7 bases from J, the gap between germline ends came to 18 bases. Germline V gives CDR1 MNHEY, CDR2 SMNVEV (reference sequence). The CDR3 loop is CASSLGGIGVANEQFF. CDR3 DNA sequence: TGTGCCAGCAGTTTAGGTGGGATTGGGGTTGCAAATGAGCAGTTCTTC.

The rearrangement joins TRBV2 to TRBJ2-2, with TRBD1 as a possible D gene (6 bases). Germline V lookup: CDR1 SNHLY, CDR2 FYNNEI. Trimming shortened V by 2 bases and J by 7 bases, and 8 bases separated the two germline ends. The CDR3 is 13 amino acids. The CDR3 DNA reads as TGTGCCAGCAGTGAACAGGGACACGGGGAGCTGTTTTTT. This encodes CASSEQGHGELFF.

This chain uses TRBV6-5 with TRBJ2-1; the match to TRBD2 covers 8 bases. V dropped 0 bases and J dropped 9; count of bases not matched to a gene: 4. This CDR3 has 14 residues. The germline V gene has CDR1 MNHEY and CDR2 SVGAGI. The CDR3 DNA sequence: TGTGCCAGCAGTTACTCGACTAGCGAACGTGAGCAGTTCTTC. Encoded protein: CASSYSTSEREQFF.

This clone was seen repeatedly, ten times or more. This specimen includes other DNA sequences encoding the same CDR3. The chain's CDR3 is CASSEAGGADTQYF. CDR3 DNA: TGTGCCAGCAGTGAAGCGGGAGGGGCAGATACGCAGTATTTT. The chain carries TRBV6-4 and TRBJ2-3; TRBD2 matches at 10 bases. From germline, CDR1 is MRHNA and CDR2 SNTAGT. Losses at the gene ends were 3 bases for V and 4 bases for J; bases not matched to a gene: 1. CDR3 length equals 14 residues.

This clone has ten or more counts. This chain connects TRBV6-5 to TRBJ1-2; the match to TRBD1 covers 7 bases. Per germline, CDR1 MNHEY and CDR2 SVGAGI. The CDR3 is made up of 14 amino acids. V gave up 8 bases and J gave up 2 bases; unmatched junction bases: 8. The CDR3 DNA reads as TGTGCCAGCGCCCTGACAGGGACAAACTATGGCTACACCTTC. The encoded protein is CASALTGTNYGYTF.

The gene calls are TRBV9 and TRBJ2-5, with D hard to call. Trimming took 0 bases from V and 3 from J, leaving 12 bases between them. Germline CDR1 and CDR2: SGDLS and YYNGEE. The CDR3 has 15 amino acids. The CDR3, as DNA: TGTGCCAGCAGCGTAGGGGCGGATTGGGAAGAGACCCAGTACTTC. This codes for CASSVGADWEETQYF.

Points on this clone: The conserved phenylalanine or tryptophan normally closing the CDR3 is absent here, so this likely arose from a read error. The chain joins TRBV28 to TRBJ1-1, with D tentatively TRBD1 (5 bases). Germline CDR1 MDHEN, CDR2 SYDVKM. CDR3 size: 14 residues. Trimming took 3 bases from V and 1 from J, leaving 9 bases between them. The CDR3 bases are TGTGCCAGCAGTTTGGGGCGGGGGAACACTGAAGCTTTCCTT. It yields the protein CASSLGRGNTEAFL.

The gene calls are TRBV7-2 and TRBJ2-7; 8 nucleotides match TRBD2. The ends lost 5 bases at V and 2 bases at J; junction bases unmatched: 11. The CDR3 is made up of 16 amino acids. CDR1 SGHTA and CDR2 FQGNSA come from the germline V gene. CDR3 sequence reads: CASSPQGLALAYEQYF. The CDR3 bases are TGTGCCAGCAGCCCCCAAGGACTAGCTCTTGCCTACGAGCAGTACTTC.

DNA for the CDR3: TGTGCCTGCCAAGCTCGTCGGGCTGAAGCTTTCTTT. It specifies CACQARRAEAFF. The chain recombines TRBV30 with TRBJ1-1, with D uncertain. Germline-derived CDR1 and CDR2 are GTSNPN and SVGIG (reference sequence). The CDR3 has 12 amino acids. V lost 6 bases, J lost 6 bases, and 14 bases lay in between.

This chain connects TRBV6-5 to TRBJ2-7, with D perhaps matching TRBD1 or TRBD2 (5 bases each). Per the germline V gene, CDR1 is MNHEY and CDR2 is SVGAGI. Trimming removed 5 bases at V and 2 bases at J, with 13 bases between. This CDR3 spans 14 amino acids. CDR3 DNA: TGTGCCAGCAGTCCCTCGGGGCCGACCTACGAGCAGTACTTC. It yields the protein CASSPSGPTYEQYF.

The J gene is TRBJ2-7, the V gene TRBV7-8, with 7 nucleotides matching TRBD1. The V segment lost 5 bases and the J segment 2 bases; nucleotides outside the gene matches: 6. The V gene's germline CDR1 is SGHVS and CDR2 FQNEAQ. The CDR3 has 14 amino acids. The CDR3 loop is CASSLGTAPYEQYF. The DNA for the CDR3 is TGTGCCAGCAGCCTCGGGACAGCTCCCTACGAGCAGTACTTC.

This rearrangement joins TRBV30 to TRBJ1-1; D is uncertain. Trimming stripped 1 base from V and 8 bases from J, with 11 bases between. From germline, CDR1 is GTSNPN and CDR2 SVGIG (reference sequence). This CDR3 contains 12 residues. This chain's CDR3 is CAWSGGSLEAFF. CDR3 in DNA: TGTGCCTGGAGTGGAGGGAGTTTGGAAGCTTTCTTT.

Regarding this clone: Other DNA sequences of this sample code for an identical CDR3. V is TRBV5-6 and J is TRBJ1-2; D remains unclear. The CDR3 covers 12 residues. V was clipped by 2 bases and J by 2 bases, with 4 bases between them. CDR1 and CDR2 from the germline V gene are SGHDT and YYEEEE. Written as DNA, the CDR3 is TGTGCCAGCAGCTTTACGAACTATGGCTACACCTTC. It specifies CASSFTNYGYTF.

The J gene is TRBJ2-5, the V gene TRBV7-7, with 9 bases matching TRBD1. The CDR3 covers 14 residues. The germline V gene encodes CDR1 SSHAT and CDR2 FNYEAQ (reference sequence). J was trimmed by 5 bases and V by 5 bases; bases with no gene match: 6. The CDR3 region has the DNA TGTGCCAGCAGCGTTAGGACAGGGGAGGAGACCCAGTACTTC. Its translation: CASSVRTGEETQYF.

This clone was detected once. The V and J genes are TRBV7-8 and TRBJ2-3; 7 bases map to TRBD2. Unmatched junction bases numbered 13, after V lost 10 bases and J lost 0 bases. The CDR3 spans 16 residues. Germline CDR1 SGHVS, CDR2 FQNEAQ. In DNA, the CDR3 is TGTGCCACCTCACGTGGGGGGGGAACTAGCACAGATACGCAGTATTTT. Its translation is CATSRGGGTSTDTQYF.

Worth noting for this clone: Other DNA sequences within the sample encode an identical CDR3. V and J are TRBV2 and TRBJ2-5; D gene ambiguous. CDR1 is SNHLY and CDR2 is FYNNEI in the germline V gene. CDR3 length equals 12 residues. The V end lost 5 bases, the J end lost 5 bases, and 9 bases lay between the germline ends. CDR3: CASSPGQETQYF. Written as DNA, the CDR3 is TGTGCCAGCAGTCCGGGCCAGGAGACCCAGTACTTC.

For this clone: This same CDR3 is encoded by further DNA sequences in the sample. This chain links TRBV19 with TRBJ1-5; D is unresolved. The germline V gene encodes CDR1 LNHDA and CDR2 SQIVND (reference sequence). This CDR3 spans 14 amino acids. With 3 bases removed from V and 6 bases from J, the gap between germline ends came to 12 bases. CDR3 amino acids: CASSIGSGGQPQHF. CDR3 DNA sequence: TGTGCCAGTAGTATTGGTTCGGGCGGTCAGCCCCAGCATTTT.